These 8 T cell receptor beta chains share one sample of origin, sequenced in a study of cytomegalovirus exposure and HLA in healthy donors. Using immunoSEQ multiplex PCR, the repertoire was profiled, and TCRdb retains in-frame clones only, with some absent. Of about 190,000 clones detected, roughly four fifths appear once; the ten largest clones hold 2.5% to 3.5%. Material: PBMCs. The receptors were gathered from a woman aged 18-29 years in good health and CMV-seropositive.

As DNA, the CDR3 is TGTGCCAGCAGTTACTCGGGGGGCACTGAAGCTTTCTTT. It codes for CASSYSGGTEAFF. The chain joins TRBV6-6 to TRBJ1-1; D is possibly TRBD1 (5 bases). This CDR3 has 13 residues. CDR1 is MNHNY and CDR2 is SVGAGI in the germline V gene (reference sequence). V was clipped by 0 bases and J by 4 bases, with 6 bases between them.

J is TRBJ1-2 and V is TRBV7-8, with TRBD1 identical over 9 bases. Losses at the gene ends were 6 bases for V and 3 bases for J; bases not matched to a gene: 2. This CDR3 is built from 13 residues. Germline V gene data show CDR1 as SGHVS and CDR2 as FQNEAQ. The CDR3 is CASRRDRDYGYTF. The CDR3 region has the DNA TGTGCCAGCAGACGGGACAGGGACTATGGCTACACCTTC.

V gene TRBV6-1 combines with J gene TRBJ2-2, with D maybe TRBD1 (5 bases). CDR1 and CDR2 from the germline V gene are MNHNS and SASEGT. The CDR3 sequence is 14 residues long. V dropped 6 bases and J dropped 1 base, with 9 bases sitting between them. CDR3 nucleotides: TGTGCCAGCAGACGACAGATGAACACCGGGGAGCTGTTTTTT. Translating gives CASRRQMNTGELFF.

This sequence joins TRBV6-6 and TRBJ2-2; no reliable D call. V was clipped by 8 bases and J by 8 bases, with 6 bases between them. Germline V gives CDR1 MNHNY, CDR2 SVGAGI (reference sequence). The length of the CDR3 is 10 residues. CDR3 nucleotides: TGTGCCAGCCGCCGGGGGGAGCTGTTTTTT. It translates to CASRRGELFF.

The CDR3 loop reads CASREGDRYTEAFF. As DNA, the CDR3 is TGTGCCAGCAGGGAAGGGGACAGATACACTGAAGCTTTCTTT. V usage is TRBV6-5 and J usage is TRBJ1-1, with 7 bases fitting TRBD1. J was trimmed by 3 bases and V by 6 bases; bases with no gene match: 7. The V gene's germline CDR1 is MNHEY and CDR2 SVGAGI. The CDR3 has 14 amino acids.

A single count supports this clone. The chain uses TRBV4-1 and TRBJ1-5; 9 bases align to TRBD1. Germline assignment: CDR1 MGHRA and CDR2 YSYEKL. J lost 6 bases, V lost 2 bases, and 14 bases had no gene match. CDR3 length: 18 amino acids. CDR3 nucleotides: TGCGCCAGCAGCCAAACTGGCGGGACAGGGAGTTCGGGTCAGCCCCAGCATTTT. Its translation: CASSQTGGTGSSGQPQHF.

The chain couples TRBV2 to TRBJ1-2; D is undetermined. Germline assignment: CDR1 SNHLY and CDR2 FYNNEI. CDR3 length: 11 residues. The V end lost 7 bases, the J end lost 1 base, and 4 bases lay between the germline ends. CDR3 sequence reads: CASTRNYGYTF. CDR3 DNA: TGTGCCAGCACCCGTAACTATGGCTACACCTTC.

This clone was observed a single time. This sequence joins TRBV9 and TRBJ2-3; perhaps TRBD2 as D (6 bases). The CDR3 contains 14 residues. Per germline, CDR1 SGDLS and CDR2 YYNGEE. V lost 3 bases to trimming and J lost 8 bases, with 16 bases between them. This CDR3 reads CASSAGLGQGTQYF. CDR3 nucleotides: TGTGCCAGCAGCGCGGGACTCGGTCAGGGTACGCAGTATTTT.